The clone carrying this TCR beta chain was seen only a few times. Its antigen is undetermined. Produced via immunoSEQ multiplex PCR; TCRdb's table is partial and in-frame only. The data hold some 16,000 clones, with around nine tenths observed a single time. This specimen comes from a study of lymphopenia after photon versus proton radiotherapy. Study-wide results and limits: Under photons, naive T cells and diversity fell while effector/memory populations rose. After lymphocyte nadir, photon-treated repertoires showed oligoclonal expansion, especially CD8+ Temra.

Here the sequenced sample was peripheral blood, taken from a patient treated with proton-based radiotherapy. The sequence derives from a woman between 55 and 75 years old with cholangiocarcinoma. Some clones in this sample may be carry-over from other donors' samples.

CDR3 DNA sequence: TGTGCCAGCAGCGCGGGATACCGTAATGAAAAACTGTTTTTT. Protein product: CASSAGYRNEKLFF. This chain uses TRBV7-9 with TRBJ1-4; the D is unclear. In germline, CDR1 is SEHNR, CDR2 FQNEAQ (reference sequence). Trimming shortened V by 5 bases and J by 4 bases, and 11 bases separated the two germline ends. The CDR3 covers 14 residues.